Presented here are 16 T cell receptor beta chains from one specimen sequenced in a study of OX40 agonist ivuxolimab in advanced cancers. Libraries were prepared by immunoSEQ multiplex PCR; TCRdb keeps only in-frame clonotypes and omits some of them. The sample includes around 50,000 clones, roughly 90% of them seen just once. This specimen consisted of CD4+ or CD8+ T cells sorted from blood, obtained in a trial of the OX40 agonist ivuxolimab. The receptors stem from an adult with an advanced solid tumor such as melanoma, head and neck, liver or kidney cancer.

The V call is TRBV6-5, the J call TRBJ2-1; 10 positions match TRBD1. Per germline, CDR1 MNHEY and CDR2 SVGAGI. This CDR3 contains 15 residues. J lost 10 bases, V lost 0 bases, and 6 bases had no gene match. This chain's CDR3 is CASSYSGQGIDEQFF. The CDR3 coding sequence is TGTGCCAGCAGTTACTCGGGACAGGGGATTGACGAGCAGTTCTTC.

The V and J genes are TRBV21-1 and TRBJ2-1; TRBD2, the table's D call, was not compared with the DNA. TRBV21-1 counts as a pseudogene. CDR3 size: 16 residues. Here the CDR3 DNA reads TGTGCCAGCAGCACTCTAGGGAGTTCCCCATACAATGAGCAGTTCTTC. Its protein product is CASSTLGSSPYNEQFF.

The gene calls are TRBV18 and TRBJ2-3; 9 bases are a match to TRBD2. Germline CDR1 reads KGHSH; CDR2 reads LQKENI. The CDR3 extends over 16 amino acids. Trimming removed 2 bases from V and 3 bases from J; junction bases left unmatched: 6. The DNA of the CDR3 is TGTGCCAGCTCACCAGTTTGGCTAGCGGGAACAGATACGCAGTATTTT. As protein: CASSPVWLAGTDTQYF.

The chain carries TRBV25-1 and TRBJ2-3; 9 nucleotides match TRBD2. The ends lost 4 bases at V and 6 bases at J; junction bases unmatched: 8. This CDR3 spans 15 amino acids. Germline V lookup: CDR1 MGHDK, CDR2 SYGVNS. The DNA of the CDR3 is TGTGCCAGCAGTGTTGGCGGGAGGGATGGTGATACGCAGTATTTT. It translates to CASSVGGRDGDTQYF.

The chain links TRBV7-3 to TRBJ2-1; D might be TRBD2 (5 bases). The germline CDR1 and CDR2 sequences are SGHTA and FQGTGA. The CDR3 is made up of 14 amino acids. The germline V and J ends were trimmed by 5 bases and 5 bases, with 13 bases remaining between them. CDR3 nucleotide sequence: TGTGCCAGCAGCCCCTGGACTGACCACAATGAGCAGTTCTTC. Translating it yields CASSPWTDHNEQFF.

The chain combines TRBV7-2 with TRBJ1-5; D call uncertain. Between the trimmed V and J ends, which lost 0 bases and 1 base, there was a span of 4 bases. The germline V gene has CDR1 SGHTA and CDR2 FQGNSA. The CDR3 has 14 residues. The CDR3: CASSLARSNQPQHF. In DNA form, the CDR3 reads TGTGCCAGCAGCTTAGCAAGAAGCAATCAGCCCCAGCATTTT.

V usage is TRBV7-2 and J usage is TRBJ1-3; maybe TRBD1 (5 bases). Trimming left V 8 bases short and J 3 bases short, with 20 bases between. The CDR3 totals 16 residues. The germline gives CDR1 SGHTA, CDR2 FQGNSA. Here the CDR3 reads CASSPVRGGFGNTIYF. CDR3 sequence (DNA): TGTGCCAGCTCCCCGGTGAGGGGCGGGTTTGGAAACACCATATATTTT. Complete variable domain (other parts from reference TRBV7-2 and TRBJ1-3): GAGVSQSPSNKVTEKGKDVELRCDPISGHTALYWYRQSLGQGLEFLIYFQGNSAPDKSGLPSDRFSAERTGGSVSTLTIQRTQQEDSAVYLCASSPVRGGFGNTIYFGEGSWLTVV.

The chain employs TRBV7-9 and TRBJ2-5, with a tentative D call TRBD2 (7 bases). The V end was cut by 1 base, the J end by 5 bases, with 11 bases between. CDR3 length: 14 amino acids. Germline lookup yields CDR1 SEHNR and CDR2 FQNEAQ (reference sequence). The CDR3 region has the DNA TGTGCCAGCAGCTTAGGAGGGGGGGATGAGACCCAGTACTTC. This gives the protein CASSLGGGDETQYF.

This clone was recorded only once. The rearrangement uses TRBV7-2 and TRBJ2-2; the D is unclear. The CDR3 runs 15 residues. Germline V gene data show CDR1 as SGHTA and CDR2 as FQGNSA. V dropped 5 bases and J dropped 5 bases, with 15 bases sitting between them. In nucleotides, the CDR3 is TGTGCCAGCAGCCCTCTTAGTTTAGTAACCGGGGAGCTGTTTTTT. As protein: CASSPLSLVTGELFF.

CDR3 residues: CASSNRGRGNTEAFF. In nucleotides, the CDR3 is TGTGCCAGCAGTAACAGGGGACGTGGAAACACTGAAGCTTTCTTT. The chain links TRBV6-5 to TRBJ1-1, with 7 positions matching TRBD1. The CDR3 consists of 15 residues. The V gene end was trimmed by 5 bases and the J gene end by 2 bases; junction bases not matched to a gene: 8. Germline V gene sequence: CDR1 MNHEY, CDR2 SVGAGI.

The chain uses TRBV7-9 and TRBJ2-5, with a possible D match to TRBD2 (6 bases). This CDR3 contains 14 residues. Per germline, CDR1 SEHNR and CDR2 FQNEAQ (reference sequence). Trimming shortened V by 3 bases and J by 4 bases, and 12 bases separated the two germline ends. The CDR3 bases are TGTGCCAGCAGCTTGCCTAGCGTTGCAGAGACCCAGTACTTC. Its translation: CASSLPSVAETQYF.

In the case of this clone: Other DNA sequences in the same sample also yield this CDR3. The chain links TRBV5-1 to TRBJ2-3; the D is unclear. V dropped 7 bases and J dropped 0 bases, with 12 bases sitting between them. The germline CDR1 and CDR2 sequences are SGHRS and YFSETQ. CDR3 length equals 14 residues. CDR3 bases: TGCGCCAGCCGACTTACCCCTAGCACAGATACGCAGTATTTT. Encoded protein: CASRLTPSTDTQYF.

V is TRBV5-5 and J is TRBJ2-1; 11 bases match TRBD1. CDR1 and CDR2 (germline): SGHKS, YYEKEE (reference sequence). J lost 5 bases, V lost 4 bases, and 5 bases had no gene match. CDR3 length equals 15 residues. The CDR3 DNA follows: TGTGCCAGCAGCCCAGGGACAGGGGGTAACAATGAGCAGTTCTTC. Its protein product is CASSPGTGGNNEQFF.

The chain joins TRBV7-2 to TRBJ2-3, with TRBD2 matching 7 bases. Germline V lookup: CDR1 SGHTA, CDR2 FQGNSA. This CDR3 is 15 amino acids long. Trimming at V came to 7 bases and at J to 2 bases, leaving 9 bases not matched to a gene. CDR3 sequence: CASKSPGLNTDTQYF. The CDR3 DNA sequence: TGTGCCAGCAAGAGTCCGGGACTAAACACAGATACGCAGTATTTT.

The rearrangement links TRBV7-3 to TRBJ1-1; D perhaps matches TRBD1 (5 bases). This CDR3 comprises 15 residues. Germline CDR1 is SGHTA and CDR2 is FQGTGA. Trimming took off 0 bases at V and 0 bases at J, with 8 bases between the two ends. The DNA for the CDR3 is TGTGCCAGCAGCTTAACGGGGGTTATGAACACTGAAGCTTTCTTT. This encodes CASSLTGVMNTEAFF.

The chain employs TRBV28 and TRBJ2-7, with D unclear. The length of the CDR3 is 12 residues. Germline V lookup: CDR1 MDHEN, CDR2 SYDVKM. The V gene lost 5 bases and the J gene lost 5 bases, with 10 bases spanning the gap. CDR3 sequence reads: CASSVGSHEQYF. CDR3 DNA: TGTGCCAGCAGTGTAGGTAGCCACGAGCAGTACTTC.